This T cell receptor (beta chain) was observed in a study of T-cell memory formation after mild COVID-19. On this clonotype: The antigen remains unidentified.

Overall study findings and caveats: Contracting CD4+ clones sat mainly in CM and EM; CD8+ in EMRA.

TCRdb independently ran MiXCR on the 5' RACE reads; one entry per CDR3 protein. The sample contains hundreds of thousands of distinct CDR3 sequences, roughly 22% of which appear only once. This CDR3 spans 13 amino acids. V gave up 2 bases and J gave up 5 bases, with 10 bases separating them. Germline V gives CDR1 SGHKS, CDR2 YYEKEE (reference sequence). This chain links TRBV5-5 with TRBJ1-1; unclear D gene. The source is an adult woman who had mild COVID-19 (a few samples of this study predate the infection). Cell type and time point are not known. The sequencing sample was made of PBMCs or a T cell subset sorted from them (not recorded which). The CDR3 DNA follows: TGTGCCAGCAGCTTCCGTGTAGGGACTGAAGCTTTCTTT. Its translation is CASSFRVGTEAFF. The entire variable domain, with the rest obtained from reference TRBV5-5 and TRBJ1-1, is as follows: DAGVTQSPTHLIKTRGQQVTLRCSPISGHKSVSWYQQVLGQGPQFIFQYYEKEERGRGNFPDRFSARQFPNYSSELNVNALLLGDSALYLCASSFRVGTEAFFGQGTRLTVV.